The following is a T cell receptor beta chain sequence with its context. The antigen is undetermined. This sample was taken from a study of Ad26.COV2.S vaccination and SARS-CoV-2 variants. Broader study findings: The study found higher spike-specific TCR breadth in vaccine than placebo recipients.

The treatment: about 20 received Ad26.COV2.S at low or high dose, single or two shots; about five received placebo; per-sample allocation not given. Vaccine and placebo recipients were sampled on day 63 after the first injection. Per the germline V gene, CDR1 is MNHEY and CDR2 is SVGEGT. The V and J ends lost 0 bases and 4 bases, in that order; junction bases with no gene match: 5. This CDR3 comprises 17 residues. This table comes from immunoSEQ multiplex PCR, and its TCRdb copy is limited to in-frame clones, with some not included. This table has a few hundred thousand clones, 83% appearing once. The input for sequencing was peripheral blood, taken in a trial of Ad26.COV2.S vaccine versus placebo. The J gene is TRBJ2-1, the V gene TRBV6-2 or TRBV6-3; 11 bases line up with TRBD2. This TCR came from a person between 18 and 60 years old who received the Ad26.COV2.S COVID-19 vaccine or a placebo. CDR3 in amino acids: CASSYSGTSGLYNEQFF. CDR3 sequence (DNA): TGTGCCAGCAGTTACTCGGGGACTAGCGGATTGTACAATGAGCAGTTCTTC.